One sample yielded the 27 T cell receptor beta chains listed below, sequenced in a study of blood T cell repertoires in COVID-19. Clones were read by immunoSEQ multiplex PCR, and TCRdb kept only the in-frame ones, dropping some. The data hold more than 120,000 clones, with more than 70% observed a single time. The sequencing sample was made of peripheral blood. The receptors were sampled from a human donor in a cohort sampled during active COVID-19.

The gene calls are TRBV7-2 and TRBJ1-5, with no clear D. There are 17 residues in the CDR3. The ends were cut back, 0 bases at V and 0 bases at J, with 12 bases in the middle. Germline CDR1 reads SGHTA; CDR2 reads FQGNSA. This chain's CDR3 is CASSLAPQSYSNQPQHF. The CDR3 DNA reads TGTGCCAGCAGCTTAGCGCCACAGTCTTATAGCAATCAGCCCCAGCATTTT. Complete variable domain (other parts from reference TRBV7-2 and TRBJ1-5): GAGVSQSPSNKVTEKGKDVELRCDPISGHTALYWYRQSLGQGLEFLIYFQGNSAPDKSGLPSDRFSAERTGGSVSTLTIQRTQQEDSAVYLCASSLAPQSYSNQPQHFGDGTRLSIL.

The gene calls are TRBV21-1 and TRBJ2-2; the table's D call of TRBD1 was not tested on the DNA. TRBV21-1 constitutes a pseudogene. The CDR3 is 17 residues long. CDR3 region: CASSKAPTGVNTGELFF. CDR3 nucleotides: TGTGCCAGCAGCAAAGCCCCGACAGGGGTCAACACCGGGGAGCTGTTTTTT.

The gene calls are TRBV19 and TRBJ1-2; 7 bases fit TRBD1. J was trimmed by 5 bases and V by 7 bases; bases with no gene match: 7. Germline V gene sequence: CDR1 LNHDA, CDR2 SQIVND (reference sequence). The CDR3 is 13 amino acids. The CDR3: CASKSRGRYGYTF. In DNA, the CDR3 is TGTGCCAGTAAAAGCAGGGGGAGGTATGGCTACACCTTC.

In DNA form, the CDR3 reads TGTGCCAGCAGTCATACAGGGGACAATGAGCAGTTCTTC. Its translation is CASSHTGDNEQFF. The chain uses TRBV6-5 and TRBJ2-1; 7 bases line up with TRBD1. This CDR3 region has 13 residues. With V trimmed by 5 bases and J by 5 bases, 3 bases remained unmatched. CDR1 and CDR2 (germline): MNHEY, SVGAGI.

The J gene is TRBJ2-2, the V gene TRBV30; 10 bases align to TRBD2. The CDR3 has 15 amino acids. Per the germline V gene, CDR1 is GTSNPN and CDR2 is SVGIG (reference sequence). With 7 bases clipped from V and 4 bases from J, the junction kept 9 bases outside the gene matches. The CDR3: CAFGPSGGLTGELFF. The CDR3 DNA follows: TGTGCCTTCGGGCCTAGCGGGGGTCTCACCGGGGAGCTGTTTTTT.

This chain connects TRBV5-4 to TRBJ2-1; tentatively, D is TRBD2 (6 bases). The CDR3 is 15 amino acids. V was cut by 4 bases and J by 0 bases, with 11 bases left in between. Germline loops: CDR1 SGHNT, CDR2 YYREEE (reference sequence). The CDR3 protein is CASSATSSSYNEQFF. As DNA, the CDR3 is TGTGCCAGCAGCGCGACTAGTAGCTCCTACAATGAGCAGTTCTTC.

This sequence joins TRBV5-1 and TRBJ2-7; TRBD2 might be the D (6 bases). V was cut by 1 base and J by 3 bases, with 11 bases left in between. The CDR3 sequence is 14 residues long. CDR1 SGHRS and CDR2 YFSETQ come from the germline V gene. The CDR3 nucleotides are TGCGCCAGCAGCTTGTTTGGGAGGAACTACGAGCAGTACTTC. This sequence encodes CASSLFGRNYEQYF.

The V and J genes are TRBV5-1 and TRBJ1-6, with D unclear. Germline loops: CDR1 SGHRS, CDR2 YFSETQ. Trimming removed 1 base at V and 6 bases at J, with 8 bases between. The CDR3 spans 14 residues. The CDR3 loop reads CASSLPSPNSPLHF. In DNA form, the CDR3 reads TGCGCCAGCAGCTTGCCTTCCCCTAATTCACCCCTCCACTTT.

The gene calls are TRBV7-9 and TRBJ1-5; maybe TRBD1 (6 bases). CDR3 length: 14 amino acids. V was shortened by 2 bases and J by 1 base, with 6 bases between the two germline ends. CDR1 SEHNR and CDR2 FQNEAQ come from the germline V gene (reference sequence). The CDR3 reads CASSLQGSNQPQHF. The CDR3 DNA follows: TGTGCCAGCAGCTTACAGGGGAGCAATCAGCCCCAGCATTTT.

In DNA form, the CDR3 reads TGTGCCAGCAGCGTAGCCTACAGGGGGCCCCGAGATGGCTACACCTTC. This codes for CASSVAYRGPRDGYTF. The gene calls are TRBV9 and TRBJ1-2, with 9 bases fitting TRBD1. Germline V lookup: CDR1 SGDLS, CDR2 YYNGEE. This CDR3 has 16 amino acids. V lost 0 bases and J lost 6; bases outside the gene matches: 9.

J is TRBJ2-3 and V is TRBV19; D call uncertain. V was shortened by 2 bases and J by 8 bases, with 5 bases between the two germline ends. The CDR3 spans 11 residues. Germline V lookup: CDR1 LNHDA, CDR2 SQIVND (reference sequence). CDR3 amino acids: CASSIPGTQYF. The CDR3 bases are TGTGCCAGTAGTATACCGGGTACGCAGTATTTT.

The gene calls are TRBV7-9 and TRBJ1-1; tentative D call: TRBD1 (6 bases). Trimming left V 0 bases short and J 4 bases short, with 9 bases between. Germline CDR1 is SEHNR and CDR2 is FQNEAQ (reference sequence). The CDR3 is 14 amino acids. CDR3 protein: CASSLAARGTEAFF. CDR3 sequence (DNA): TGTGCCAGCAGCTTAGCGGCCAGGGGCACTGAAGCTTTCTTT.

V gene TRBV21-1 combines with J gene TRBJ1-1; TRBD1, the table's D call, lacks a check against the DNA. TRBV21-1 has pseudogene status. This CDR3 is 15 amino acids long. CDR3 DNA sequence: TGTGCCAGCAGCAAATCCGGGACATGCTACACTGAAGCTTTCTTT. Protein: CASSKSGTCYTEAFF.

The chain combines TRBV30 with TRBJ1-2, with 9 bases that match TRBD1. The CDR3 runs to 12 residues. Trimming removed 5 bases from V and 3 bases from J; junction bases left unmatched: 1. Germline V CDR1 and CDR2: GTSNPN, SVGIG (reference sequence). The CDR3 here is CAWRTGDYGYTF. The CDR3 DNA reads TGTGCCTGGCGGACAGGGGACTATGGCTACACCTTC.

DNA for the CDR3: TGTGCCAGCAGTCCTCCGACAGGGACCACCGGGGAGCTGTTTTTT. This translates into CASSPPTGTTGELFF. The chain combines TRBV27 with TRBJ2-2, with 7 positions matching TRBD1. V was clipped by 5 bases and J by 4 bases; unmatched bases: 7. CDR3 length equals 15 residues. Germline CDR1 reads MNHEY; CDR2 reads SMNVEV (reference sequence).

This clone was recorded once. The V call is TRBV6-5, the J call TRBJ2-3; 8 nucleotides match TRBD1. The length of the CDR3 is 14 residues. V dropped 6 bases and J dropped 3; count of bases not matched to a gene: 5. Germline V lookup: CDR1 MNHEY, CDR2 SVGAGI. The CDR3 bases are TGTGCCAGCAGGACAGGGGTAGATACAGATACGCAGTATTTT. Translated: CASRTGVDTDTQYF.

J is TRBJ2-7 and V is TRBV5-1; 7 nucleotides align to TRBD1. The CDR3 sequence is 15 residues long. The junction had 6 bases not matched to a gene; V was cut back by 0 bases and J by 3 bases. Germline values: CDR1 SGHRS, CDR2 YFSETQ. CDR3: CASSLGKGANYEQYF. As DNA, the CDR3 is TGCGCCAGCAGCTTGGGCAAGGGGGCGAACTACGAGCAGTACTTC.

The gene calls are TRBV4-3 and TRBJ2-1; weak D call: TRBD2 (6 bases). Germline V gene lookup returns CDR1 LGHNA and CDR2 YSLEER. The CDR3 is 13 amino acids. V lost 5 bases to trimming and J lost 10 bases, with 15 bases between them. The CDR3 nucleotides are TGCGCCAGCAGCGCCCGTCTAGCGTTCGAGCAGTTCTTC. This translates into CASSARLAFEQFF.

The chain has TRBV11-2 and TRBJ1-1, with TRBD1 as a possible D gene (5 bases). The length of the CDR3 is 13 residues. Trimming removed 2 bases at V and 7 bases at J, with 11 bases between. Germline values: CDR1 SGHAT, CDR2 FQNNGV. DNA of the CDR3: TGTGCCAGCAGCTTAAGGGGCCCTATTGAAGCTTTCTTT. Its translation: CASSLRGPIEAFF.

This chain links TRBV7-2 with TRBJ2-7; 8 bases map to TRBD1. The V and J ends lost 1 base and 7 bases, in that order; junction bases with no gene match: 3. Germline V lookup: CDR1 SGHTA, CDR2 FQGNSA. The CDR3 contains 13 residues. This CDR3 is CASSLVRGREQYF. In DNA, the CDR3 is TGTGCCAGCAGCTTAGTCAGGGGGCGAGAGCAGTACTTC.

CDR3 bases: TGTGCCAGCAGTGACCAGGTTACAGCAGAGTATAAGCCCCAGCATTTT. It encodes CASSDQVTAEYKPQHF. The chain carries TRBV6-4 and TRBJ1-5; D is unresolved. The CDR3 consists of 16 residues. The germline V gene encodes CDR1 MRHNA and CDR2 SNTAGT. V was clipped by 2 bases and J by 8 bases, with 19 bases between them.

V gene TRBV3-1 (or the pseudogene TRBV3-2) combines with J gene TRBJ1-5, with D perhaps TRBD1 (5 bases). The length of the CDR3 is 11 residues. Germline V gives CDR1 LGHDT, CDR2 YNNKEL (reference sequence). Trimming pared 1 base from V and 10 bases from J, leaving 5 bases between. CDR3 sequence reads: CASSQGGPQHF. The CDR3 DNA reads TGTGCCAGCAGCCAAGGGGGCCCCCAGCATTTT.

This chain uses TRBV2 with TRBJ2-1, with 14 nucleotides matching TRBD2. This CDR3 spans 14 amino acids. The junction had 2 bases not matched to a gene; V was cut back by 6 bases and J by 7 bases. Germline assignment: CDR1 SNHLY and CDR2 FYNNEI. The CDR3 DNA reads TGTGCCAGCAGACGACTAGCGGGGGGGAATGAGCAGTTCTTC. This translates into CASRRLAGGNEQFF.

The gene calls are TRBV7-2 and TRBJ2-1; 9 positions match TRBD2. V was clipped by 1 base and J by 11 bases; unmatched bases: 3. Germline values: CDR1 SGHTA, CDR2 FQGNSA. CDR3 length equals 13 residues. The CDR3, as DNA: TGTGCCAGCAGCTTAGGCCTAGCGGGGCAGCAGTTCTTC. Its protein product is CASSLGLAGQQFF.

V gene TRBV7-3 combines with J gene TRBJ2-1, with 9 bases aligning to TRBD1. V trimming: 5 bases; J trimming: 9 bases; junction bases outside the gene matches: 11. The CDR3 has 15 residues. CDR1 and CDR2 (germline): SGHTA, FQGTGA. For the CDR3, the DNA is TGTGCCAGCAGCCCCCACCGGGACAGGGCGGGTGAGCAGTTCTTC. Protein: CASSPHRDRAGEQFF.

CDR3 amino acids: CASSTTTRRSSTDTQYF. Here the CDR3 DNA reads TGTGCCAGCAGCACTACTACCCGTAGGTCTAGCACAGATACGCAGTATTTT. The chain couples TRBV7-8 to TRBJ2-3; D uncertain. Germline CDR1 reads SGHVS; CDR2 reads FQNEAQ. This CDR3 has 17 amino acids. V was clipped by 5 bases and J by 0 bases, with 18 bases between them.

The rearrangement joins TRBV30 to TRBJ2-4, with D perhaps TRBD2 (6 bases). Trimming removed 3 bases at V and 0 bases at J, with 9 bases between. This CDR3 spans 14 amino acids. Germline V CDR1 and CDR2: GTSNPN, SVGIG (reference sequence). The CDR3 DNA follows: TGTGCCTGGAGCGAGGGACTAGCCAAAAACATTCAGTACTTC. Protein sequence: CAWSEGLAKNIQYF.